What follows are 28 T cell receptor beta chains derived from one specimen sequenced in a study of cytomegalovirus exposure and HLA in healthy donors. The PCR was carried out with 60 Vbeta primers and 13 Jbeta primers. Profiling relied on immunoSEQ multiplex PCR, and the TCRdb table lists in-frame clones only, not all of them. The profile shows around 100,000 clones, about four fifths of them singletons. The specimen was PBMCs. All receptors come from a middle-aged woman in good health and CMV-seronegative.

The chain couples TRBV9 to TRBJ2-1, with D possibly TRBD2 on 7 matching bases. This CDR3 is built from 17 residues. CDR1 is SGDLS, CDR2 YYNGEE, per germline. V was pared by 0 bases and J by 5 bases, with 18 bases between. CDR3 bases: TGTGCCAGCAGCGTAGGGAGTGGCGGGGGCCCAGACAATGAGCAGTTCTTC. Its protein is CASSVGSGGGPDNEQFF. The full variable domain, completed using reference TRBV9 and TRBJ2-1, is DSGVTQTPKHLITATGQRVTLRCSPRSGDLSVYWYQQSLDQGLQFLIQYYNGEERAKGNILERFSAQQFPDLHSELNLSSLELGDSALYFCASSVGSGGGPDNEQFFGPGTRLTVL.

The genes are TRBV20-1 and TRBJ2-1; D uncertain. V was clipped by 6 bases and J by 4 bases, with 4 bases between them. The V gene's germline CDR1 is DFQATT and CDR2 SNEGSKA (reference sequence). This CDR3 comprises 10 residues. In DNA, the CDR3 is TGCAGTGCGGAGTACAATGAGCAGTTCTTC. It encodes CSAEYNEQFF.

The V call is TRBV4-3, the J call TRBJ2-3; 9 bases agree with TRBD2. In germline, CDR1 is LGHNA, CDR2 YSLEER. The CDR3 is made up of 15 amino acids. V lost 1 base and J lost 8; bases outside the gene matches: 7. This CDR3 reads CASSQGGAGGGTQYF. The CDR3 DNA follows: TGCGCCAGCAGCCAAGGAGGAGCGGGGGGCGGTACGCAGTATTTT.

This clone was counted between two and nine times. This chain connects TRBV7-3 to TRBJ2-3, with D perhaps matching TRBD2 (6 bases). The CDR3 runs to 16 residues. The V end was cut by 1 base, the J end by 0 bases, with 11 bases between. Germline assignment: CDR1 SGHTA and CDR2 FQGTGA. The CDR3 bases are TGTGCCAGCAGCTTAAATGTCGGGACTAGCACAGATACGCAGTATTTT. Its translation: CASSLNVGTSTDTQYF.

The J gene is TRBJ2-3, the V gene TRBV7-3; a weak D match, TRBD2 (6 bases). The CDR3 consists of 15 residues. The V gene's germline CDR1 is SGHTA and CDR2 FQGTGA. Trimming shortened V by 5 bases and J by 0 bases, and 12 bases separated the two germline ends. The CDR3 protein is CASSPTTRSTDTQYF. The CDR3 DNA is TGTGCCAGCAGCCCGACGACTAGGAGCACAGATACGCAGTATTTT.

This clone was picked up a small number of times. The chain employs TRBV4-1 and TRBJ1-2; D uncertain. Looked up from germline, CDR1 is MGHRA and CDR2 is YSYEKL. V lost 2 bases and J lost 6, with 13 bases in between. CDR3 size: 14 residues. CDR3 nucleotides: TGCGCCAGCAGCCAATCAAGGACTGACCATGGCTACACCTTC. Protein product: CASSQSRTDHGYTF.

V and J are TRBV15 and TRBJ1-6; tentative D call: TRBD1 (5 bases). V gave up 4 bases and J gave up 14 bases, with 12 bases separating them. The CDR3 runs 12 residues. Germline CDR1 reads LNHNV; CDR2 reads YYDKDF (reference sequence). CDR3: CATSTTGASLHF. As DNA, the CDR3 is TGTGCCACCAGCACTACTGGGGCCTCCCTCCACTTT.

Only one count was recorded for this clone. The chain recombines TRBV6-5 with TRBJ2-5, with D perhaps matching TRBD1 (6 bases). The CDR3 consists of 15 residues. Trimming took 6 bases from V and 0 from J, leaving 14 bases between them. The V gene's germline CDR1 is MNHEY and CDR2 SVGAGI. In nucleotides, the CDR3 is TGTGCCAGCAGATCAAGGGGGAAAAACCAAGAGACCCAGTACTTC. The encoded protein is CASRSRGKNQETQYF.

A remark on this clone: Relative to the germline gene, one junction end is altered; a read error may explain this. This rearrangement joins TRBV6-1 to TRBJ2-1; 7 positions agree with TRBD1. Germline V gene lookup returns CDR1 MNHNS and CDR2 SASEGT. The CDR3 runs to 14 residues. CDR3 in amino acids: CASTEGQAYNEQFF. CDR3 DNA: TGTGCCAGCACTGAAGGACAGGCGTACAATGAGCAGTTCTTC.

The chain couples TRBV5-1 to TRBJ2-1; 9 nucleotides line up with TRBD1. This CDR3 has 15 amino acids. Trimming removed 4 bases from V and 2 bases from J; junction bases left unmatched: 4. Germline loops: CDR1 SGHRS, CDR2 YFSETQ. The CDR3 DNA sequence: TGCGCCAGCAGCGTAACAGGGGGCCCCTACAATGAGCAGTTCTTC. It codes for CASSVTGGPYNEQFF.

This clone has just a few counts. This sequence joins TRBV30 and TRBJ2-1, with 9 bases fitting TRBD2. Germline CDR1 GTSNPN, CDR2 SVGIG (reference sequence). This CDR3 has 13 residues. J lost 6 bases, V lost 1 base, and 1 base had no gene match. The chain's CDR3 is CAWSALAGNEQFF. Here the CDR3 DNA reads TGTGCCTGGAGTGCACTAGCGGGCAATGAGCAGTTCTTC.

The V gene is TRBV7-2, the J gene TRBJ2-5, with 12 bases that match TRBD2. V shed 1 base, J shed 4 bases, and the junction held 4 bases outside the gene matches. The CDR3 has 16 amino acids. Germline CDR1 is SGHTA and CDR2 is FQGNSA. CDR3 amino acids: CASSLVLAGGSETQYF. DNA of the CDR3: TGTGCCAGCAGCTTAGTGCTAGCGGGGGGGTCAGAGACCCAGTACTTC.

The CDR3 nucleotides are TGTGCCAGCAGCGCGTTCGGTAACGCCTACGAGCAGTACTTC. Encoded protein: CASSAFGNAYEQYF. The gene calls are TRBV11-1 and TRBJ2-7; D call uncertain. Germline V gene data show CDR1 as SGHAT and CDR2 as FQDESV (reference sequence). The CDR3 is made up of 14 amino acids. V was clipped by 5 bases and J by 2 bases, with 13 bases between them.

The chain carries TRBV7-9 and TRBJ2-5; D gene unclear. Germline CDR1 and CDR2: SEHNR and FQNEAQ (reference sequence). CDR3 size: 13 residues. The V end was cut by 2 bases, the J end by 5 bases, with 9 bases between. CDR3 residues: CASSLFYPETQYF. As DNA, the CDR3 is TGTGCCAGCAGCTTATTTTATCCCGAGACCCAGTACTTC.

The V call is TRBV19, the J call TRBJ2-3; TRBD2 is a possible D gene (5 bases). The CDR3 spans 12 residues. Deletions cut 6 bases from V and 2 bases from J, with 6 bases between. Germline V gene lookup returns CDR1 LNHDA and CDR2 SQIVND (reference sequence). The CDR3 loop reads CASSGITDTQYF. The CDR3 coding sequence is TGTGCCAGTAGCGGGATCACAGATACGCAGTATTTT. Full variable domain (outside the CDR3, taken from reference TRBV19 and TRBJ2-3): DGGITQSPKYLFRKEGQNVTLSCEQNLNHDAMYWYRQDPGQGLRLIYYSQIVNDFQKGDIAEGYSVSREKKESFPLTVTSAQKNPTAFYLCASSGITDTQYFGPGTRLTVL.

This clone has a handful of counts. The genes are TRBV10-1 and TRBJ1-2, with D hard to call. Germline CDR1 reads WNHNN; CDR2 reads SYGVQD (reference sequence). Trimming removed 8 bases at V and 7 bases at J, with 14 bases between. CDR3 length equals 12 residues. The DNA for the CDR3 is TGCGCCAGCGGAGAGGGAGGAAGTGGCTACACCTTC. Residues: CASGEGGSGYTF.

The chain couples TRBV19 to TRBJ2-2; 9 nucleotides agree with TRBD2. The germline gives CDR1 LNHDA, CDR2 SQIVND (reference sequence). The CDR3 is 15 amino acids. V was pared by 5 bases and J by 2 bases, with 3 bases of the junction left unmatched. The DNA of the CDR3 is TGTGCCAGTAGTTCTAGCGGGGACAACACCGGGGAGCTGTTTTTT. Its translation: CASSSSGDNTGELFF.

This clone was seen a single time. The chain joins TRBV6-1 to TRBJ1-5; no reliable D call. This CDR3 comprises 14 residues. Deletions cut 4 bases from V and 0 bases from J, with 7 bases between. Germline V CDR1 and CDR2: MNHNS, SASEGT. The CDR3 DNA is TGTGCCAGCAGTGGACAAATTAGCAATCAGCCCCAGCATTTT. The encoded protein is CASSGQISNQPQHF.

The chain couples TRBV5-4 to TRBJ2-3; tentative D call: TRBD2 (5 bases). Germline V gene data show CDR1 as SGHNT and CDR2 as YYREEE (reference sequence). There are 16 residues in the CDR3. Trimming took off 3 bases at V and 0 bases at J, with 14 bases between the two ends. In DNA, the CDR3 is TGTGCCAGCAGCTCAGTAATGCGGGCCAGCACAGATACGCAGTATTTT. It specifies CASSSVMRASTDTQYF.

Remarks on this clone: The junction shows a germline mismatch at one end, possibly a read error. V and J are TRBV7-9 and TRBJ2-3; TRBD2 might be the D (6 bases). CDR3 length equals 14 residues. The germline CDR1 and CDR2 sequences are SEHNR and FQNEAQ (reference sequence). The DNA of the CDR3 is TGTTCCAGCAGCTTAGTAGGAGGGCCAGATACGCAGTATTTT. This translates into CSSSLVGGPDTQYF.

The chain joins TRBV30 to TRBJ2-2; a weak D match, TRBD1 (6 bases). V lost 0 bases to trimming and J lost 0 bases, with 14 bases between them. There are 17 residues in the CDR3. Germline V gene sequence: CDR1 GTSNPN, CDR2 SVGIG (reference sequence). The CDR3 reads CAWSVPEDSSNTGELFF. CDR3 nucleotide sequence: TGTGCCTGGAGTGTACCTGAGGACAGCTCGAACACCGGGGAGCTGTTTTTT. Together with reference TRBV30 and TRBJ2-2, the CDR3 gives the full variable domain: SQTIHQWPATLVQPVGSPLSLECTVEGTSNPNLYWYRQAAGRGLQLLFYSVGIGQISSEVPQNLSASRPQDRQFILSSKKLLLSDSGFYLCAWSVPEDSSNTGELFFGEGSRLTVL.

This sequence joins TRBV15 and TRBJ2-1; D is ambiguous. CDR3 size: 13 residues. Trimming removed 0 bases at V and 9 bases at J, with 9 bases between. The germline gives CDR1 LNHNV, CDR2 YYDKDF (reference sequence). This CDR3 is CATSRDLSLEQFF. The DNA of the CDR3 is TGTGCCACCAGCAGAGATTTGTCCCTTGAGCAGTTCTTC.

V is TRBV27 and J is TRBJ2-7; D is possibly TRBD1 (5 bases). V was trimmed by 4 bases and J by 3 bases, leaving 16 bases between them. CDR3 length equals 15 residues. Per germline, CDR1 MNHEY and CDR2 SMNVEV (reference sequence). CDR3: CASSSRGIRDYEQYF. In nucleotides, the CDR3 is TGTGCCAGCAGTTCTAGGGGAATAAGGGACTACGAGCAGTACTTC.

The V gene is TRBV4-1, the J gene TRBJ2-5; the match to TRBD1 covers 8 bases. This CDR3 is built from 14 residues. Germline trimming cut 1 base from V and 4 bases from J; bases unmatched to any gene: 2. From germline, CDR1 is MGHRA and CDR2 YSYEKL. The CDR3 loop reads CASSQADRAETQYF. In nucleotides, the CDR3 is TGCGCCAGCAGCCAAGCGGACAGGGCAGAGACCCAGTACTTC.

The chain is built from TRBV7-3 and TRBJ2-1; 10 positions agree with TRBD2. The CDR3 runs 16 residues. Germline CDR1 SGHTA, CDR2 FQGTGA. Trimming cost V 4 bases and J 9 bases; bases outside gene matches: 12. This CDR3 reads CASSYLPGLAFSEQFF. The DNA for the CDR3 is TGTGCCAGCAGCTACTTACCGGGACTAGCGTTTAGTGAGCAGTTCTTC.

This clone was found a few times. The chain recombines TRBV6-5 with TRBJ2-7, with 8 bases fitting TRBD1. V lost 5 bases, J lost 6 bases, and 6 bases stayed unmatched. Germline V lookup: CDR1 MNHEY, CDR2 SVGAGI. This CDR3 has 13 amino acids. The CDR3 DNA follows: TGTGCCAGCAGTACCCGGACAGGGTCCGAGCAGTACTTC. Its translation is CASSTRTGSEQYF.

V usage is TRBV9 and J usage is TRBJ2-7; 8 nucleotides line up with TRBD2. Germline values: CDR1 SGDLS, CDR2 YYNGEE. This CDR3 is built from 14 residues. Unmatched junction bases numbered 6, after V lost 4 bases and J lost 3 bases. In DNA, the CDR3 is TGTGCCAGCAGCCCCGCGGGACTAGACTACGAGCAGTACTTC. Its translation: CASSPAGLDYEQYF.

On this clone: The junction departs from germline at one end; a sequencing error may be responsible. V usage is TRBV7-9 and J usage is TRBJ1-2; the D gene is possibly TRBD1 (5 bases). Germline-derived CDR1 and CDR2 are SEHNR and FQNEAQ (reference sequence). CDR3 length equals 14 residues. DNA of the CDR3: TGTTCCAGCAGCTTAGGGGCCCTCTCCGAAGGCTACACCTTC. Its protein product is CSSSLGALSEGYTF. The whole variable domain, remainder taken from reference TRBV7-9 and TRBJ1-2, is DTGVSQNPRHKITKRGQNVTFRCDPISEHNRLYWYRQTLGQGPEFLTYFQNEAQLEKSRLLSDRFSAERPKGSFSTLEIQRTEQGDSAMYLCSSSLGALSEGYTFGSGTRLTVV.